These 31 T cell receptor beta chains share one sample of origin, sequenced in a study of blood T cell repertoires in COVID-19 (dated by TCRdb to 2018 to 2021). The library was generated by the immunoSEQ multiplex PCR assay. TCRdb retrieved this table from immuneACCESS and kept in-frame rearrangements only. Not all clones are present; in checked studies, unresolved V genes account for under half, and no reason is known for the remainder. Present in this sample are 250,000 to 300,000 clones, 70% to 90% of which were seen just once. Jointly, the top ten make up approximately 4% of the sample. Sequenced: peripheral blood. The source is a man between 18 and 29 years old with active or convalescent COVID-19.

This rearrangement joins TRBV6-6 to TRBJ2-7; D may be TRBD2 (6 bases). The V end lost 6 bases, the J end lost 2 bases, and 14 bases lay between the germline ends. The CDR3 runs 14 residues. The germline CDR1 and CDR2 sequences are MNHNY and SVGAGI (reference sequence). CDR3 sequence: CASSPGGGTYEQYF. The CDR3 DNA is TGTGCCAGCAGCCCCGGGGGTGGAACCTACGAGCAGTACTTC.

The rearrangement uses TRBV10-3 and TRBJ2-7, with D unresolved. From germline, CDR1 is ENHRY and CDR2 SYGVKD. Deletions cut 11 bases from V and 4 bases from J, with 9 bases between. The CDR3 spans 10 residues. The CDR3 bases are TGTGCCCTTCCCTCGTACGAGCAGTACTTC. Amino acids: CALPSYEQYF.

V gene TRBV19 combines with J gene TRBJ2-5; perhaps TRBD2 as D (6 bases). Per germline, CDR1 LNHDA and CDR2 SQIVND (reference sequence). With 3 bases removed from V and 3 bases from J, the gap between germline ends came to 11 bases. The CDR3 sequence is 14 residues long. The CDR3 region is CASSMSGEEETQYF. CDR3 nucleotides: TGTGCCAGTAGTATGTCCGGGGAGGAAGAGACCCAGTACTTC.

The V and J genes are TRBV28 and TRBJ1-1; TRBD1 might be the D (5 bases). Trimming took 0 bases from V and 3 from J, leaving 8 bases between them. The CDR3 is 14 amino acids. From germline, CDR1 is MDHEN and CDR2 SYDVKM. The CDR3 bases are TGTGCCAGCAGTTTATGGGGGGGGGACACTGAAGCTTTCTTT. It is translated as CASSLWGGDTEAFF.

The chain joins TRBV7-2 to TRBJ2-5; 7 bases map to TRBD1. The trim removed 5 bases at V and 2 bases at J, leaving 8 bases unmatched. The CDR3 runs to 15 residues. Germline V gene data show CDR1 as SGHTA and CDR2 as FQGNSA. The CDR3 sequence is CASSRRGTLQETQYF. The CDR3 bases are TGTGCCAGCAGCCGCAGGGGGACCTTACAAGAGACCCAGTACTTC.

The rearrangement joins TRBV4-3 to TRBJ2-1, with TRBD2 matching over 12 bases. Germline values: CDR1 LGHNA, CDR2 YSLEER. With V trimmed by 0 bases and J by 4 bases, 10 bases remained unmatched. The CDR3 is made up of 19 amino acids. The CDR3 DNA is TGCGCCAGCAGCCAAGATATCACTAGCGGGAGGAAGGCTTACAATGAGCAGTTCTTC. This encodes CASSQDITSGRKAYNEQFF.

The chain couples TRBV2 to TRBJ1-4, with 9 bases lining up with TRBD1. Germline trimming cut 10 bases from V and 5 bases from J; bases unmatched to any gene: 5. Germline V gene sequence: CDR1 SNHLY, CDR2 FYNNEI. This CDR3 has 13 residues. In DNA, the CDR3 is TGTGCCACTGCTGGGACAGGGAATGAAAAACTGTTTTTT. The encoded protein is CATAGTGNEKLFF.

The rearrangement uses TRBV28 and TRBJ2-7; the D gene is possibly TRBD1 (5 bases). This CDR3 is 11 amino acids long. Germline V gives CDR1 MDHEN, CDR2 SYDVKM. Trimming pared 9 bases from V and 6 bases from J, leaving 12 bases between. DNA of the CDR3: TGTGCCAGTTCGCTAAGGGGCGAGCAGTACTTC. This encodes CASSLRGEQYF.

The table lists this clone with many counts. The CDR3 DNA sequence: TGCAGCGCCTCCGGGACAGGGGTCGAGCAGTACTTC. Encoded protein: CSASGTGVEQYF. V usage is TRBV29-1 and J usage is TRBJ2-7; 10 positions agree with TRBD1. Unmatched junction bases numbered 6, after V lost 7 bases and J lost 6 bases. Germline-derived CDR1 and CDR2 are SQVTM and ANQGSEA. This CDR3 contains 12 residues.

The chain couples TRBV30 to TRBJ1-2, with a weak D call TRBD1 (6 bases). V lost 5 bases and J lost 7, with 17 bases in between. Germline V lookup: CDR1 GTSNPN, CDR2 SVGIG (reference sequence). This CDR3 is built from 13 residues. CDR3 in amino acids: CAWERQVQLGYTF. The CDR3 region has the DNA TGTGCCTGGGAAAGACAGGTCCAACTTGGCTACACCTTC.

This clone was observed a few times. The CDR3 DNA follows: TGCGCCAGCAGCTTGGGGTTTGGGGAGCGGCAGCCCCAGCATTTT. Translating it yields CASSLGFGERQPQHF. V gene TRBV5-1 combines with J gene TRBJ1-5; D ambiguous. This CDR3 has 15 residues. Trimming took 0 bases from V and 7 from J, leaving 14 bases between them. Looked up from germline, CDR1 is SGHRS and CDR2 is YFSETQ.

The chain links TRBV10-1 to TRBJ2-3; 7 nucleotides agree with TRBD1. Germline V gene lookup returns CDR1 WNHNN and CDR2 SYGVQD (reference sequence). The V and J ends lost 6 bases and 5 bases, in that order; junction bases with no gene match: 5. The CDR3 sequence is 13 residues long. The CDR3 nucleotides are TGCGCCAGCAGCGACAGGGTTCGAGATACGCAGTATTTT. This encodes CASSDRVRDTQYF.

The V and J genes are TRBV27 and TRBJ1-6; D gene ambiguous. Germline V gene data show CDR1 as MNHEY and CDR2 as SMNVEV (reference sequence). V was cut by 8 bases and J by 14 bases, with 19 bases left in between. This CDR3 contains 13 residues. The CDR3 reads CASYSPGSRALHF. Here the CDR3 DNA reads TGTGCCAGCTACTCACCGGGGTCCCGAGCCCTCCACTTT.

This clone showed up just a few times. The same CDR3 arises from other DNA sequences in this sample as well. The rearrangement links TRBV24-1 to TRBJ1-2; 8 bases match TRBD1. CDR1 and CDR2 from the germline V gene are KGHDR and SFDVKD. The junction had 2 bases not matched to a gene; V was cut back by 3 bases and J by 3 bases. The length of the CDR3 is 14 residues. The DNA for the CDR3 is TGTGCCACCAGTGATCCGGACAGGGACTATGGCTACACCTTC. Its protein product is CATSDPDRDYGYTF.

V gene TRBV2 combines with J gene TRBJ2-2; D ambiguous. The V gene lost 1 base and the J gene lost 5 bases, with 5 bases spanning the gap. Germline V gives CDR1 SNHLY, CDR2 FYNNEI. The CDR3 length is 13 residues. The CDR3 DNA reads TGTGCCAGCAGTGAAGTCAGGACCGGGGAGCTGTTTTTT. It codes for CASSEVRTGELFF.

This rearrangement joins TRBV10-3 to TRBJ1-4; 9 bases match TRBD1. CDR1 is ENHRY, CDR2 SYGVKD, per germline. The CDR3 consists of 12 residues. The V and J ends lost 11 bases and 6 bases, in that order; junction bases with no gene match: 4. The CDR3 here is CAVGQGYEKLFF. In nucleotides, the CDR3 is TGTGCCGTAGGACAGGGGTATGAAAAACTGTTTTTT.

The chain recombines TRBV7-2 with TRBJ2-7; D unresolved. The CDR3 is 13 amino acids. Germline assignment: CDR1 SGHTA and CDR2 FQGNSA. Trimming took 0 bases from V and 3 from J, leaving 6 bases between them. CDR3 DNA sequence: TGTGCCAGCAGCTTAGCCAGGAACTACGAGCAGTACTTC. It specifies CASSLARNYEQYF.

CDR3: CASRAGTPNSPLHF. CDR3 bases: TGTGCCAGCAGAGCCGGGACACCTAATTCACCCCTCCACTTT. The chain joins TRBV28 to TRBJ1-6, with a tentative D call TRBD1 (6 bases). Germline lookup yields CDR1 MDHEN and CDR2 SYDVKM. V was trimmed by 6 bases and J by 6 bases, leaving 12 bases between them. The CDR3 runs 14 residues.

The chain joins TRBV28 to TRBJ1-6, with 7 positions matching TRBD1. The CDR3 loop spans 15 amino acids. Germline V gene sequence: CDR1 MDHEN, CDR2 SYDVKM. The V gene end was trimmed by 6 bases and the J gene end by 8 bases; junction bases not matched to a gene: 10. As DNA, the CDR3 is TGTGCCAGCAGAACCGCAGGGGGTTACCATTCACCCCTCCACTTT. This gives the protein CASRTAGGYHSPLHF. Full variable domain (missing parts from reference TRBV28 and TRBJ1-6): DVKVTQSSRYLVKRTGEKVFLECVQDMDHENMFWYRQDPGLGLRLIYFSYDVKMKEKGDIPEGYSVSREKKERFSLILESASTNQTSMYLCASRTAGGYHSPLHFGNGTRLTVT.

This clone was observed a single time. CDR3 sequence (DNA): TGTGCCAGCAGCCAGGGCCAGGGGATGAACACTGAAGCTTTCTTT. The encoded protein is CASSQGQGMNTEAFF. The chain employs TRBV4-2 and TRBJ1-1, with a tentative D call TRBD1 (6 bases). CDR1 and CDR2 (germline): LGHNA, YNFKEQ. V gave up 3 bases and J gave up 0 bases, with 11 bases separating them. The CDR3 runs to 15 residues.

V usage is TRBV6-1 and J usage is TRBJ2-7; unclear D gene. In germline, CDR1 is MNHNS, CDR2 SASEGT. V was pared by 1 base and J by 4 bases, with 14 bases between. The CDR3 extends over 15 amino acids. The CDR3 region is CASSEVVVVSYEQYF. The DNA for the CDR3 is TGTGCCAGCAGTGAAGTCGTAGTAGTGTCGTACGAGCAGTACTTC.

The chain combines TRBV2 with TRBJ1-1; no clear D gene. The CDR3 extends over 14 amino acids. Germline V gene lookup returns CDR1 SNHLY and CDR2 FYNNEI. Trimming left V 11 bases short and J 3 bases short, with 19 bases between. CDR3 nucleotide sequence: TGTGCCGCACGGATGCGGGCAGGATACACTGAAGCTTTCTTT. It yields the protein CAARMRAGYTEAFF.

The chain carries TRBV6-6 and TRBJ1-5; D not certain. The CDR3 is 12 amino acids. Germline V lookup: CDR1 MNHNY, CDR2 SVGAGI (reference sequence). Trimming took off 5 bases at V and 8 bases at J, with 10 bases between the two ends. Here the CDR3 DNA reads TGTGCCAGCAGTATAGACCGGGAGCCCCAGCATTTT. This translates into CASSIDREPQHF.

CDR3 loop: CASSSQGQWLEQYF. CDR3 nucleotide sequence: TGTGCCAGCAGTTCACAGGGACAGTGGCTGGAGCAGTACTTC. This chain joins TRBV27 and TRBJ2-7; 7 bases match TRBD1. With V trimmed by 4 bases and J by 7 bases, 10 bases remained unmatched. The CDR3 is 14 amino acids. CDR1 and CDR2 (germline): MNHEY, SMNVEV (reference sequence).

The CDR3 DNA reads as TGCGCCAGCAGCTCTGGGACAGCGATGGGGGAAAAACTGTTTTTT. It is translated as CASSSGTAMGEKLFF. The chain has TRBV5-1 and TRBJ1-4, with 7 positions matching TRBD1. Germline CDR1 and CDR2: SGHRS and YFSETQ. Germline trimming cut 3 bases from V and 8 bases from J; bases unmatched to any gene: 10. CDR3 length equals 15 residues.

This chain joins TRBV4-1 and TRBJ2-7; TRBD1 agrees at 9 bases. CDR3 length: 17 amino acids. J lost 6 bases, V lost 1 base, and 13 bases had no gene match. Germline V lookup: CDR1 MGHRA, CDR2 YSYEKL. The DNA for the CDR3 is TGCGCCAGCAGCCAAGTAGGAAGGGGACAGGGTCGGCGCGAGCAGTACTTC. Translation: CASSQVGRGQGRREQYF.

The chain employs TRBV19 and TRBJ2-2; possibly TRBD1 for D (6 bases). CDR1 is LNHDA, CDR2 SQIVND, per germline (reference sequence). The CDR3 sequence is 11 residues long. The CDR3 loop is CGTDHTGELFF. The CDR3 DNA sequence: TGTGGGACAGACCATACCGGGGAGCTGTTTTTT. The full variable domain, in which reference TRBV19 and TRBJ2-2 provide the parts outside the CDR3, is DGGITQSPKYLFRKEGQNVTLSCEQNLNHDAMYWYRQDPGQGLRLIYYSQIVNDFQKGDIAEGYSVSREKKESFPLTVTSAQKNPTAFYLCGTDHTGELFFGEGSRLTVL.

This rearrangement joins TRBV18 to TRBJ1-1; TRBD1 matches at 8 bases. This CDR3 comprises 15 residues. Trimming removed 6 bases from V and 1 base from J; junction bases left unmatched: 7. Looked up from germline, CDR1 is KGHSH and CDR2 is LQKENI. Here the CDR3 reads CASSVGQGANTEAFF. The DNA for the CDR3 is TGTGCCAGCTCCGTTGGCCAGGGGGCGAACACTGAAGCTTTCTTT.

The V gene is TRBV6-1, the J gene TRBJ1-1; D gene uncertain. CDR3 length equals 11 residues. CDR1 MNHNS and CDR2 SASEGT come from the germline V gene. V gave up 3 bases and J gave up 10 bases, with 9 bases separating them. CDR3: CASSDGGAAFF. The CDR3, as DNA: TGTGCCAGCAGTGACGGTGGTGCAGCTTTCTTT.

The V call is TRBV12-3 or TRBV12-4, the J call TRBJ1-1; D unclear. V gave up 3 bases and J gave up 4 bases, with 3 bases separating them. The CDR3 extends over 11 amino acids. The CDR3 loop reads CASSFSTEAFF. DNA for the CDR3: TGTGCCAGCAGTTTTAGCACTGAAGCTTTCTTT.

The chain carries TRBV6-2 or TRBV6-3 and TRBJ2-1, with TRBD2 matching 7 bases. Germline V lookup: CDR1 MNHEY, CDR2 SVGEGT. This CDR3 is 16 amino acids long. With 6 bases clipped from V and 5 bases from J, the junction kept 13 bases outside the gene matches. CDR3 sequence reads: CASSPPGAGVDNEQFF. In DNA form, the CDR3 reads TGTGCCAGCAGCCCGCCCGGTGCGGGAGTCGACAATGAGCAGTTCTTC.